Each of the 19 T cell receptor beta chains below was sequenced from the same sample in a study of PD-1 blockade in classical Hodgkin lymphoma. Here immunoSEQ multiplex PCR was the method, and the copy in TCRdb shows in-frame clones only, minus some. The data hold approximately 100,000 clones, with around 89% observed a single time. Each patient relapsed following autologous stem cell transplantation, and prior brentuximab vedotin exposure differed. The specimen comprised peripheral blood mononuclear cells (PBMCs), sampled before the second cycle of nivolumab. The receptor source for this set is a human donor with classical Hodgkin lymphoma.

The rearrangement uses TRBV7-7 and TRBJ2-2; perhaps TRBD2 as D (6 bases). Per germline, CDR1 SSHAT and CDR2 FNYEAQ (reference sequence). V dropped 2 bases and J dropped 0 bases, with 10 bases sitting between them. The CDR3 contains 16 residues. The CDR3 spells CASSLIGGANTGELFF. CDR3 DNA: TGTGCCAGCAGCTTAATTGGCGGGGCGAACACCGGGGAGCTGTTTTTT. The complete variable domain, with remaining parts taken from reference TRBV7-7 and TRBJ2-2, reads GAGVSQSPRYKVTKRGQDVTLRCDPISSHATLYWYQQALGQGPEFLTYFNYEAQPDKSGLPSDRFSAERPEGSISTLTIQRTEQRDSAMYRCASSLIGGANTGELFFGEGSRLTVL.

The chain carries TRBV27 and TRBJ1-2; 10 bases are a match to TRBD1. V dropped 2 bases and J dropped 0; count of bases not matched to a gene: 6. The germline V gene encodes CDR1 MNHEY and CDR2 SMNVEV (reference sequence). This CDR3 contains 17 residues. As DNA, the CDR3 is TGTGCCAGCAGTTTAGGTACGGGACAGGGGACTAACTATGGCTACACCTTC. This codes for CASSLGTGQGTNYGYTF.

CDR3 amino acids: CATAGGRGDVDTQYF. The CDR3 DNA sequence: TGTGCCACCGCCGGGGGACGGGGGGACGTAGATACGCAGTATTTT. V is TRBV28 and J is TRBJ2-3; 7 nucleotides agree with TRBD2. The germline V gene has CDR1 MDHEN and CDR2 SYDVKM. Trimming at V came to 10 bases and at J to 5 bases, leaving 15 bases not matched to a gene. The CDR3 is 15 residues long.

The chain couples TRBV5-4 to TRBJ1-3, with TRBD1 identical over 8 bases. With V trimmed by 1 base and J by 3 bases, 6 bases remained unmatched. This CDR3 spans 16 amino acids. CDR1 SGHNT and CDR2 YYREEE come from the germline V gene (reference sequence). As DNA, the CDR3 is TGTGCCAGCAGCTTGAGCCAGGGGGCAATTGGAAACACCATATATTTT. As protein: CASSLSQGAIGNTIYF.

CDR3 region: CAWRAGLISESNQPQHF. CDR3 in DNA: TGTGCCTGGAGGGCGGGACTCATAAGTGAGAGCAATCAGCCCCAGCATTTT. The rearrangement links TRBV30 to TRBJ1-5; D possibly corresponds to TRBD1 (5 bases). Looked up from germline, CDR1 is GTSNPN and CDR2 is SVGIG (reference sequence). The CDR3 runs 17 residues. V lost 3 bases to trimming and J lost 1 base, with 19 bases between them.

The gene calls are TRBV6-5 and TRBJ1-1, with unresolved D. Germline-derived CDR1 and CDR2 are MNHEY and SVGAGI. The CDR3 consists of 13 residues. The V end lost 4 bases, the J end lost 2 bases, and 8 bases lay between the germline ends. Here the CDR3 reads CASSLQLNTEAFF. As DNA, the CDR3 is TGTGCCAGCAGTTTGCAGCTTAACACTGAAGCTTTCTTT.

The chain employs TRBV27 and TRBJ1-4; no clear D. CDR1 and CDR2 from the germline V gene are MNHEY and SMNVEV (reference sequence). The CDR3 runs 12 residues. V lost 5 bases and J lost 7, with 8 bases in between. CDR3 in amino acids: CASSPLGEKLFF. CDR3 bases: TGTGCCAGCAGTCCCCTGGGTGAAAAACTGTTTTTT.

The rearrangement joins TRBV4-2 to TRBJ1-4, with TRBD1 as a possible D gene (6 bases). V shed 1 base and J shed 7 bases, with 16 bases lying between them. CDR1 and CDR2 from the germline V gene are LGHNA and YNFKEQ. There are 16 residues in the CDR3. CDR3 region: CASSQVGAGPSEKLFF. The CDR3 coding sequence is TGTGCCAGCAGCCAAGTGGGGGCGGGGCCCAGTGAAAAACTGTTTTTT.

This sequence joins TRBV6-6 and TRBJ1-2; no clear D. Germline V lookup: CDR1 MNHNY, CDR2 SVGAGI (reference sequence). This CDR3 is 15 amino acids long. The ends were cut back, 4 bases at V and 4 bases at J, with 16 bases in the middle. CDR3 coding DNA: TGTGCCAGCAGTTCCAATCCTTGGCCCCGCTATGGCTACACCTTC. Translation: CASSSNPWPRYGYTF.

The chain is built from TRBV13 and TRBJ1-1; 7 nucleotides agree with TRBD1. J lost 1 base, V lost 1 base, and 3 bases had no gene match. This CDR3 is built from 15 residues. Germline V gene lookup returns CDR1 PRHDT and CDR2 FYEKMQ (reference sequence). The CDR3 protein is CASSLARDRNTEAFF. CDR3 nucleotide sequence: TGTGCCAGCAGCTTAGCACGGGACAGGAACACTGAAGCTTTCTTT. The variable domain in full, completed from reference TRBV13 and TRBJ1-1, reads AAGVIQSPRHLIKEKRETATLKCYPIPRHDTVYWYQQGPGQDPQFLISFYEKMQSDKGSIPDRFSAQQFSDYHSELNMSSLELGDSALYFCASSLARDRNTEAFFGQGTRLTVV.

The V and J genes are TRBV27 and TRBJ1-4; the D is unclear. Trimming shortened V by 6 bases and J by 5 bases, and 4 bases separated the two germline ends. The germline CDR1 and CDR2 sequences are MNHEY and SMNVEV (reference sequence). The CDR3 sequence is 11 residues long. The CDR3 region is CASRDNEKLFF. The CDR3 DNA follows: TGTGCCAGCAGAGACAATGAAAAACTGTTTTTT. Full variable domain (rest looked up from reference TRBV27 and TRBJ1-4): EAQVTQNPRYLITVTGKKLTVTCSQNMNHEYMSWYRQDPGLGLRQIYYSMNVEVTDKGDVPEGYKVSRKEKRNFPLILESPSPNQTSLYFCASRDNEKLFFGSGTQLSVL.

The V call is TRBV9, the J call TRBJ2-1; 12 bases match TRBD2. Unmatched junction bases numbered 4, after V lost 4 bases and J lost 8 bases. CDR3 size: 14 residues. Germline loops: CDR1 SGDLS, CDR2 YYNGEE. Here the CDR3 reads CASSLGLAGHEQFF. The DNA for the CDR3 is TGTGCCAGCAGCCTTGGACTAGCGGGACATGAGCAGTTCTTC.

The CDR3, as DNA: TGTGCCAGCAGTTTCAGGGGGGCTTCGCGAGCGGAAGAGACCCAGTACTTC. Translation gives CASSFRGASRAEETQYF. The chain is built from TRBV28 and TRBJ2-5; maybe TRBD1 (7 bases). CDR1 and CDR2 (germline): MDHEN, SYDVKM. The V gene lost 3 bases and the J gene lost 3 bases, with 20 bases spanning the gap. The CDR3 covers 17 residues.

This clone was seen only once. CDR3 sequence reads: CASSRGRTEAFF. The DNA of the CDR3 is TGTGCCAGCAGTCGGGGGCGCACTGAAGCTTTCTTT. The chain couples TRBV6-6 to TRBJ1-1, with D tentatively TRBD1 (6 bases). V lost 5 bases and J 4 bases, leaving 8 bases between the germline ends. There are 12 residues in the CDR3. The germline CDR1 and CDR2 sequences are MNHNY and SVGAGI (reference sequence).

The chain has TRBV7-9 and TRBJ2-2, with 8 positions matching TRBD1. The CDR3 runs 16 residues. Germline loops: CDR1 SEHNR, CDR2 FQNEAQ (reference sequence). The V gene end was trimmed by 5 bases and the J gene end by 0 bases; junction bases not matched to a gene: 5. CDR3 region: CASSTRTGTNTGELFF. The CDR3 DNA follows: TGTGCCAGCAGCACCCGGACAGGGACGAACACCGGGGAGCTGTTTTTT.

The rearrangement links TRBV9 to TRBJ2-7; TRBD1 is a possible D gene (5 bases). The CDR3 consists of 14 residues. V was cut by 3 bases and J by 3 bases, with 13 bases left in between. The germline V gene encodes CDR1 SGDLS and CDR2 YYNGEE. CDR3 region: CASSEGDSLYEQYF. The CDR3 nucleotides read TGTGCCAGCAGCGAAGGTGACAGCCTCTACGAGCAGTACTTC.

This chain uses TRBV27 with TRBJ2-1; 7 positions match TRBD1. Germline CDR1 and CDR2: MNHEY and SMNVEV (reference sequence). V dropped 0 bases and J dropped 10; count of bases not matched to a gene: 3. The CDR3 sequence is 13 residues long. The CDR3, as DNA: TGTGCCAGCAGTTTATCCAGGGGGAAGGAGCAGTTCTTC. Translation gives CASSLSRGKEQFF.

V gene TRBV7-9 combines with J gene TRBJ2-5, with D perhaps matching TRBD1 (6 bases). The V gene's germline CDR1 is SEHNR and CDR2 FQNEAQ (reference sequence). There are 16 residues in the CDR3. V was shortened by 3 bases and J by 2 bases, with 16 bases between the two germline ends. The CDR3 DNA is TGTGCCAGCAGCTTCGCAGGGGCCCCCCCACAAGAGACCCAGTACTTC. Residues: CASSFAGAPPQETQYF.

This chain joins TRBV7-9 and TRBJ1-5, with D unclear. The CDR3 covers 15 residues. In germline, CDR1 is SEHNR, CDR2 FQNEAQ (reference sequence). The germline V and J ends were trimmed by 2 bases and 9 bases, with 17 bases remaining between them. The DNA for the CDR3 is TGTGCCAGCAGCTTATCTGCCGCGGAGGATCTGCCCCAGCATTTT. It yields the protein CASSLSAAEDLPQHF.